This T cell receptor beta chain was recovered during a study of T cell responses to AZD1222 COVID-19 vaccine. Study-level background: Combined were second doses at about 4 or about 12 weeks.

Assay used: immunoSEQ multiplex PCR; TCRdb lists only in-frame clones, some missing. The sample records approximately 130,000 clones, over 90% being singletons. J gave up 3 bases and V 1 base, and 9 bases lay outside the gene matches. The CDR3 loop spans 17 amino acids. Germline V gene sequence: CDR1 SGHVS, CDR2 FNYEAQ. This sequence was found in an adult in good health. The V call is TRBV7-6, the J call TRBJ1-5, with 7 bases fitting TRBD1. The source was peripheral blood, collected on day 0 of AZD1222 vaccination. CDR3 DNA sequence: TGTGCCAGCAGCTTAGACGCCGGGACAGATCCCAATCAGCCCCAGCATTTT. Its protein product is CASSLDAGTDPNQPQHF.